Below, 23 T cell receptor beta chains from the same sample are listed, as sequenced in a study of blood T cell repertoires in COVID-19. Sequencing was performed with immunoSEQ multiplex PCR; in TCRdb, only in-frame clones are kept and a portion is missing. Of 300,000 to 450,000 clones in the sample, around 85% were seen once. The sequenced material came from peripheral blood. The source is a woman aged 18-35 years with acute or convalescent COVID-19.

The gene calls are TRBV9 and TRBJ2-2; 9 positions agree with TRBD2. J lost 4 bases, V lost 0 bases, and 4 bases had no gene match. Germline CDR1 and CDR2: SGDLS and YYNGEE. The CDR3 extends over 16 amino acids. Here the CDR3 reads CASSVASGGITGELFF. In nucleotides, the CDR3 is TGTGCCAGCAGCGTAGCGAGCGGGGGGATCACCGGGGAGCTGTTTTTT.

This chain joins TRBV28 and TRBJ2-5, with D unresolved. V lost 8 bases to trimming and J lost 6 bases, with 13 bases between them. The length of the CDR3 is 12 residues. Germline-derived CDR1 and CDR2 are MDHEN and SYDVKM. CDR3 amino acids: CASGEFEKTQYF. The CDR3 nucleotides read TGTGCCAGCGGAGAGTTCGAAAAGACCCAGTACTTC.

The chain has TRBV14 and TRBJ2-7, with 7 bases matching TRBD1. V was clipped by 5 bases and J by 6 bases; unmatched bases: 10. Germline CDR1 is SGHDN and CDR2 is FVKESK. CDR3 length: 14 residues. CDR3 bases: TGTGCCAGCAGCTACTTGCTAGGGGGCGGCGAGCAGTACTTC. Its protein product is CASSYLLGGGEQYF.

V is TRBV9 and J is TRBJ1-4, with 8 positions matching TRBD1. The CDR3 has 15 residues. Germline V gives CDR1 SGDLS, CDR2 YYNGEE. The trim removed 4 bases at V and 4 bases at J, leaving 6 bases unmatched. CDR3: CASSPGQVFNEKLFF. The CDR3 DNA sequence: TGTGCCAGCAGCCCGGGACAGGTCTTTAATGAAAAACTGTTTTTT.

The genes are TRBV11-2 and TRBJ2-7, with unresolved D. The CDR3 length is 14 residues. V shed 0 bases and J shed 5 bases, with 11 bases lying between them. Germline V lookup: CDR1 SGHAT, CDR2 FQNNGV. As DNA, the CDR3 is TGTGCCAGCAGCTTAGATCGACTGGTCCACGAGCAGTACTTC. It is translated as CASSLDRLVHEQYF.

This CDR3 reads CASSLGGQGAGNTIYF. CDR3 sequence (DNA): TGTGCCAGCAGTTTAGGCGGACAGGGGGCGGGAAACACCATATATTTT. V gene TRBV28 combines with J gene TRBJ1-3; 11 bases agree with TRBD1. Trimming cost V 2 bases and J 4 bases; bases outside gene matches: 4. Germline V gene lookup returns CDR1 MDHEN and CDR2 SYDVKM. The CDR3 covers 16 residues.

About this clone: Other DNA sequences within the sample encode an identical CDR3. The genes are TRBV19 and TRBJ1-2, with 9 bases aligning to TRBD1. The CDR3 runs to 14 residues. Looked up from germline, CDR1 is LNHDA and CDR2 is SQIVND (reference sequence). V dropped 3 bases and J dropped 2; count of bases not matched to a gene: 1. The CDR3 nucleotides are TGTGCCAGTAGTATCGGACAGGGGAACTATGGCTACACCTTC. Translation: CASSIGQGNYGYTF.

This clone is a singleton in its sample. V and J are TRBV5-1 and TRBJ2-5; 8 bases agree with TRBD2. The germline gives CDR1 SGHRS, CDR2 YFSETQ. The CDR3 consists of 13 residues. The junction had 2 bases not matched to a gene; V was cut back by 4 bases and J by 3 bases. This CDR3 reads CASSGRGEETQYF. CDR3 sequence (DNA): TGCGCCAGCAGCGGGCGGGGGGAAGAGACCCAGTACTTC.

This sequence joins TRBV10-3 and TRBJ1-2, with TRBD1 identical over 7 bases. The CDR3 has 14 amino acids. The germline V gene has CDR1 ENHRY and CDR2 SYGVKD. V gave up 7 bases and J gave up 5 bases; unmatched junction bases: 10. The CDR3 DNA follows: TGTGCCATCACCCAAACAGGGGCGGGATATGGCTACACCTTC. This sequence encodes CAITQTGAGYGYTF.

The chain joins TRBV2 to TRBJ1-1, with 7 bases that match TRBD1. Germline V gives CDR1 SNHLY, CDR2 FYNNEI. V shed 4 bases, J shed 1 base, and the junction held 3 bases outside the gene matches. This CDR3 is built from 14 residues. CDR3 region: CASSGGGRNTEAFF. As DNA, the CDR3 is TGTGCCAGCAGTGGAGGGGGCCGGAACACTGAAGCTTTCTTT.

The gene calls are TRBV3-1 (or the pseudogene TRBV3-2) and TRBJ2-5; 7 nucleotides line up with TRBD2. There are 19 residues in the CDR3. V was clipped by 0 bases and J by 2 bases; unmatched bases: 15. The germline CDR1 and CDR2 sequences are LGHDT and YNNKEL (reference sequence). This CDR3 is CASSQDWGLSGGDQETQYF. In DNA form, the CDR3 reads TGTGCCAGCAGCCAAGATTGGGGCCTAAGTGGGGGGGATCAAGAGACCCAGTACTTC.

The rearrangement uses TRBV30 and TRBJ1-6; D not certain. The CDR3 totals 12 residues. Per germline, CDR1 GTSNPN and CDR2 SVGIG (reference sequence). Trimming removed 0 bases at V and 13 bases at J, with 10 bases between. For the CDR3, the DNA is TGTGCCTGGAGTGTAACGTCAGGTCCCCTCCACTTT. Translation: CAWSVTSGPLHF.

In DNA, the CDR3 is TGTGCCAGCAGCCAAGGGTTCCGGACAGGGCGCTCTGGTGGCTACACCTTC. As protein: CASSQGFRTGRSGGYTF. V usage is TRBV3-1 (or the pseudogene TRBV3-2) and J usage is TRBJ1-2; 8 nucleotides match TRBD1. The CDR3 is made up of 17 amino acids. Germline V gene sequence: CDR1 LGHDT, CDR2 YNNKEL (reference sequence). Trimming at V came to 1 base and at J to 7 bases, leaving 14 bases not matched to a gene.

As for this clone: The sample contains more than one DNA sequence encoding this CDR3. The V call is TRBV6-5, the J call TRBJ1-1; 8 nucleotides match TRBD1. Germline loops: CDR1 MNHEY, CDR2 SVGAGI. V was clipped by 0 bases and J by 4 bases; unmatched bases: 1. This CDR3 has 14 residues. The CDR3 here is CASSYSGQGTEAFF. DNA of the CDR3: TGTGCCAGCAGTTACTCTGGACAGGGCACTGAAGCTTTCTTT.

The chain has TRBV10-2 and TRBJ2-5; tentative D call: TRBD2 (6 bases). V lost 6 bases, J lost 4 bases, and 15 bases lay in between. The CDR3 extends over 14 amino acids. The germline V gene has CDR1 WSHSY and CDR2 SAAADI. CDR3 residues: CASSRDSDGETQYF. The CDR3 DNA follows: TGCGCCAGCAGCCGGGACTCAGATGGAGAGACCCAGTACTTC.

This chain links TRBV2 with TRBJ2-1; 8 bases match TRBD2. The CDR3 runs 15 residues. The trim removed 4 bases at V and 4 bases at J, leaving 6 bases unmatched. Germline assignment: CDR1 SNHLY and CDR2 FYNNEI. The CDR3 DNA reads as TGTGCCAGCAGTGTCGTAGCGGGGATTTACAATGAGCAGTTCTTC. It encodes CASSVVAGIYNEQFF.

The chain couples TRBV4-1 to TRBJ2-3, with 11 bases fitting TRBD2. Germline-derived CDR1 and CDR2 are MGHRA and YSYEKL. V shed 1 base and J 4 bases; nucleotides not matched to a gene: 10. CDR3 length: 18 amino acids. CDR3 amino acids: CASSQGSYSGRAADTQYF. The CDR3 nucleotides are TGCGCCAGCAGCCAAGGGTCTTATAGCGGGAGGGCCGCAGATACGCAGTATTTT.

The chain links TRBV21-1 to TRBJ2-2; the D call in the table, TRBD2, was not verified against the DNA. TRBV21-1 is a pseudogene locus. The CDR3 runs to 18 residues. CDR3 in amino acids: CVSSLRQLAGGPAGELFF. CDR3 DNA: TGTGTCAGCAGCCTCCGGCAACTAGCGGGAGGGCCAGCCGGGGAGCTGTTTTTT.

In the case of this clone: This same CDR3 is encoded by further DNA sequences in the sample. The gene calls are TRBV19 and TRBJ1-2, with TRBD1 as a possible D gene (5 bases). This CDR3 contains 11 residues. With 3 bases removed from V and 7 bases from J, the gap between germline ends came to 6 bases. Germline CDR1 is LNHDA and CDR2 is SQIVND (reference sequence). In DNA, the CDR3 is TGTGCCAGTAGTATTGGGGCTGGCTACACCTTC. It yields the protein CASSIGAGYTF.

The chain joins TRBV4-1 to TRBJ1-2, with a possible D match to TRBD1 (6 bases). The V gene's germline CDR1 is MGHRA and CDR2 YSYEKL. V was trimmed by 1 base and J by 7 bases, leaving 16 bases between them. The CDR3 contains 15 residues. The CDR3 DNA reads as TGCGCCAGCAGCCAAGGCCTGGGGGCGCGAGGTGGCTACACCTTC. Protein sequence: CASSQGLGARGGYTF.

The gene calls are TRBV9 and TRBJ1-2, with D unclear. The V and J ends lost 0 bases and 4 bases respectively, with 10 bases between them. The CDR3 contains 14 residues. CDR1 is SGDLS and CDR2 is YYNGEE in the germline V gene. CDR3 coding DNA: TGTGCCAGCAGCGTAGAGCCAGGCACCTATGGCTACACCTTC. Protein product: CASSVEPGTYGYTF.

On this clone itself: Mismatch with germline at one junction end may stem from a read error. The chain joins TRBV3-1 (or the pseudogene TRBV3-2) to TRBJ1-1; TRBD1 matches 7 bases. Per germline, CDR1 LGHDT and CDR2 YNNKEL (reference sequence). This CDR3 is 12 amino acids long. CDR3 in amino acids: CASSSTGTEAFF. The DNA for the CDR3 is TGTGCCAGCAGCTCGACAGGGACTGAGGCTTTCTTT.

The chain recombines TRBV5-6 with TRBJ2-2, with 12 bases fitting TRBD2. CDR3 length equals 15 residues. V lost 4 bases and J lost 7; bases outside the gene matches: 5. Germline V lookup: CDR1 SGHDT, CDR2 YYEEEE. CDR3 region: CASSLLAGGRGELFF. The DNA of the CDR3 is TGTGCCAGCAGCCTGCTAGCGGGAGGGCGCGGGGAGCTGTTTTTT.